The entry that follows covers one TCR beta chain sequence. Its target is unknown. The entry originates in a study of STAT5B mutations in CD4+ large granular lymphocyte leukemia. General study findings and limits: Without putative leukemic clones, patient CD4-sorted repertoires remained more clonal than healthy CD4+ repertoires. No patients shared main leukemic clonotypes, though around 27% appeared at low frequency elsewhere.

V lost 1 base, J lost 5 bases, and 4 bases stayed unmatched. Per germline, CDR1 SGHTA and CDR2 FQGNSA. There are 16 residues in the CDR3. Sequencing was at survey level. Using immunoSEQ multiplex PCR, the repertoire was profiled, and TCRdb retains in-frame clones only, with some absent. The profile covers 30,000 to 40,000 clones, with 69% appearing a single time and around 2.9% taken by the ten largest. Sequencing was done on a sample of CD4+ T cells from blood buffy coats. The genes are TRBV7-2 and TRBJ2-2; 10 nucleotides align to TRBD1. The TCR originated in a human donor in good health. CDR3 nucleotides: TGTGCCAGCAGCTTAGGGACAGGGGGTGGTACCGGGGAGCTGTTTTTT. Translated: CASSLGTGGGTGELFF. The full variable domain, in which reference TRBV7-2 and TRBJ2-2 provide the parts outside the CDR3, is GAGVSQSPSNKVTEKGKDVELRCDPISGHTALYWYRQSLGQGLEFLIYFQGNSAPDKSGLPSDRFSAERTGGSVSTLTIQRTQQEDSAVYLCASSLGTGGGTGELFFGEGSRLTVL.